One and the same sample provided the 18 T cell receptor beta chains below, sequenced in a study of OX40 agonist ivuxolimab in advanced cancers. TCRdb keeps only in-frame clones here, not all; method: immunoSEQ multiplex PCR. The data show some 54,000 clones, with about nine tenths seen just once and approximately 6.8% held by the top ten. Sequenced here: CD4+ or CD8+ T cells sorted from blood, sampled in a trial of the OX40 agonist ivuxolimab. These receptors all come from an adult with an advanced solid tumor such as melanoma, head and neck, liver or kidney cancer.

The gene calls are TRBV29-1 and TRBJ1-2; D is ambiguous. The CDR3 sequence is 9 residues long. CDR1 and CDR2 from the germline V gene are SQVTM and ANQGSEA. Trimming shortened V by 6 bases and J by 8 bases, and 7 bases separated the two germline ends. This chain's CDR3 is CSVLNGYTF. CDR3 in DNA: TGCAGCGTCTTAAACGGCTACACCTTC.

This clone was seen only a few times. V usage is TRBV10-3 and J usage is TRBJ1-5, with 8 bases fitting TRBD1. This CDR3 is 16 amino acids long. With V trimmed by 0 bases and J by 10 bases, 11 bases remained unmatched. Germline lookup yields CDR1 ENHRY and CDR2 SYGVKD. The CDR3 here is CAISESTPGQAAPQHF. CDR3 nucleotides: TGTGCCATCAGTGAGTCGACCCCGGGACAGGCTGCTCCCCAGCATTTT.

The rearrangement uses TRBV7-6 and TRBJ2-2; D not resolved. The CDR3 has 13 amino acids. The V end lost 5 bases, the J end lost 5 bases, and 9 bases lay between the germline ends. CDR1 and CDR2 (germline): SGHVS, FNYEAQ. The CDR3 region is CASSTTRTGELFF. DNA of the CDR3: TGTGCCAGCAGCACGACGAGGACCGGGGAGCTGTTTTTT.

The chain uses TRBV9 and TRBJ2-3, with 10 nucleotides matching TRBD1. Trimming cost V 4 bases and J 0 bases; bases outside gene matches: 5. CDR3 size: 16 residues. Germline CDR1 is SGDLS and CDR2 is YYNGEE. The CDR3 DNA is TGTGCCAGCAGCCGGACAGGGGGAACGAGCACAGATACGCAGTATTTT. It yields the protein CASSRTGGTSTDTQYF.

The chain combines TRBV4-2 with TRBJ2-3, with D perhaps TRBD2 (6 bases). Germline V CDR1 and CDR2: LGHNA, YNFKEQ. V gave up 6 bases and J gave up 6 bases, with 10 bases separating them. This CDR3 is built from 12 residues. The CDR3 region has the DNA TGTGCCAGCAGACCTGGGGGGGATACGCAGTATTTT. It specifies CASRPGGDTQYF.

This rearrangement joins TRBV30 to TRBJ2-5, with D perhaps TRBD1 (6 bases). There are 15 residues in the CDR3. With 2 bases removed from V and 5 bases from J, the gap between germline ends came to 18 bases. In germline, CDR1 is GTSNPN, CDR2 SVGIG (reference sequence). The CDR3 here is CAWSPGDLRVETQYF. The CDR3, as DNA: TGTGCCTGGAGTCCAGGGGACCTCCGGGTTGAGACCCAGTACTTC.

The rearrangement links TRBV29-1 to TRBJ2-1; TRBD1 or TRBD2 may be the D gene (5 bases each). Trimming stripped 6 bases from V and 3 bases from J, with 15 bases between. CDR1 and CDR2 from the germline V gene are SQVTM and ANQGSEA. The CDR3 length is 14 residues. CDR3 sequence (DNA): TGCAGCGTGGGAACAGGTGGGAGCTACAATGAGCAGTTCTTC. This codes for CSVGTGGSYNEQFF.

The rearrangement links TRBV5-4 to TRBJ1-1; maybe TRBD1 (5 bases). CDR3 length equals 14 residues. Germline lookup yields CDR1 SGHNT and CDR2 YYREEE (reference sequence). V gave up 5 bases and J gave up 3 bases, with 14 bases separating them. CDR3 protein: CASSDGGVDTEAFF. The CDR3 DNA sequence: TGTGCCAGCAGTGACGGGGGTGTCGACACTGAAGCTTTCTTT.

This chain uses TRBV7-9 with TRBJ2-1; 7 bases align to TRBD2. V gave up 5 bases and J gave up 3 bases; unmatched junction bases: 10. The V gene's germline CDR1 is SEHNR and CDR2 FQNEAQ (reference sequence). CDR3 length: 16 amino acids. The CDR3 protein is CASSPGLDIVYNEQFF. DNA for the CDR3: TGTGCCAGCAGCCCTGGACTAGACATCGTCTACAATGAGCAGTTCTTC.

This chain connects TRBV10-2 to TRBJ1-6; TRBD1 aligns across 9 bases. This CDR3 comprises 14 residues. The trim removed 7 bases at V and 9 bases at J, leaving 7 bases unmatched. Germline V lookup: CDR1 WSHSY, CDR2 SAAADI. The CDR3 spells CASTERQGGSPLHF. Here the CDR3 DNA reads TGCGCCAGCACAGAACGACAGGGGGGTTCACCCCTCCACTTT.

The rearrangement uses TRBV25-1 and TRBJ1-1, with a tentative D call TRBD1 (5 bases). Germline loops: CDR1 MGHDK, CDR2 SYGVNS. Trimming shortened V by 1 base and J by 1 base, and 7 bases separated the two germline ends. The CDR3 totals 14 residues. This CDR3 reads CASSESGGNTEAFF. For the CDR3, the DNA is TGTGCCAGCAGTGAATCCGGGGGGAACACTGAAGCTTTCTTT. The whole variable domain, filled in from reference TRBV25-1 and TRBJ1-1, reads EADIYQTPRYLVIGTGKKITLECSQTMGHDKMYWYQQDPGMELHLIHYSYGVNSTEKGDLSSESTVSRIRTEHFPLTLESARPSHTSQYLCASSESGGNTEAFFGQGTRLTVV.

This chain links TRBV7-6 with TRBJ2-1; the match to TRBD2 covers 12 bases. This CDR3 contains 16 residues. Germline V gene data show CDR1 as SGHVS and CDR2 as FNYEAQ. J was trimmed by 4 bases and V by 0 bases; bases with no gene match: 1. CDR3 residues: CASSLATSGGYNEQFF. The CDR3 coding sequence is TGTGCCAGCAGCTTAGCGACTAGCGGGGGATACAATGAGCAGTTCTTC.

The chain links TRBV10-2 to TRBJ2-1; 9 nucleotides align to TRBD2. The CDR3 is made up of 16 amino acids. Germline V lookup: CDR1 WSHSY, CDR2 SAAADI. The V gene end was trimmed by 1 base and the J gene end by 9 bases; junction bases not matched to a gene: 10. Here the CDR3 DNA reads TGCGCCAGCAGTGAGTTCACTGGCGGGGGGGTCGGTGAGCAGTTCTTC. It encodes CASSEFTGGGVGEQFF.

The rearrangement uses TRBV19 and TRBJ1-5; possible D gene TRBD1, 5 bases. This CDR3 comprises 16 residues. The V end was cut by 2 bases, the J end by 3 bases, with 14 bases between. Germline-derived CDR1 and CDR2 are LNHDA and SQIVND (reference sequence). CDR3 sequence: CASSIFFDSFNQPQHF. The CDR3 coding sequence is TGTGCCAGTAGTATATTTTTTGACAGCTTCAATCAGCCCCAGCATTTT.

J is TRBJ1-1 and V is TRBV19; 7 nucleotides line up with TRBD1. Per germline, CDR1 LNHDA and CDR2 SQIVND (reference sequence). The CDR3 is 18 residues long. V was pared by 5 bases and J by 0 bases, with 15 bases of the junction left unmatched. Written as DNA, the CDR3 is TGTGCCAGTAGTTCCCACCCATATACAGGGGTAATGAACACTGAAGCTTTCTTT. This sequence encodes CASSSHPYTGVMNTEAFF.

The DNA for the CDR3 is TGTGCCAGCACTAAACAGGGGGGCGAGCAGTACTTC. Encoded protein: CASTKQGGEQYF. This sequence joins TRBV6-5 and TRBJ2-7, with 8 bases aligning to TRBD1. Germline values: CDR1 MNHEY, CDR2 SVGAGI. V trimming: 7 bases; J trimming: 6 bases; junction bases outside the gene matches: 5. This CDR3 spans 12 amino acids.

The CDR3 loop is CASSEGTARGRYTF. The CDR3 DNA follows: TGTGCCAGCAGTGAAGGGACAGCTCGTGGAAGGTACACCTTC. V and J are TRBV6-4 and TRBJ1-2; 7 bases align to TRBD1. The CDR3 consists of 14 residues. From germline, CDR1 is MRHNA and CDR2 SNTAGT. Unmatched junction bases numbered 12, after V lost 3 bases and J lost 11 bases.

V usage is TRBV19 and J usage is TRBJ1-4; TRBD1 matches 9 bases. The CDR3 has 13 amino acids. Germline trimming cut 6 bases from V and 5 bases from J; bases unmatched to any gene: 1. The germline gives CDR1 LNHDA, CDR2 SQIVND (reference sequence). CDR3 nucleotide sequence: TGTGCCAGTAGGGGACAGGGAAATGAAAAACTGTTTTTT. It encodes CASRGQGNEKLFF.